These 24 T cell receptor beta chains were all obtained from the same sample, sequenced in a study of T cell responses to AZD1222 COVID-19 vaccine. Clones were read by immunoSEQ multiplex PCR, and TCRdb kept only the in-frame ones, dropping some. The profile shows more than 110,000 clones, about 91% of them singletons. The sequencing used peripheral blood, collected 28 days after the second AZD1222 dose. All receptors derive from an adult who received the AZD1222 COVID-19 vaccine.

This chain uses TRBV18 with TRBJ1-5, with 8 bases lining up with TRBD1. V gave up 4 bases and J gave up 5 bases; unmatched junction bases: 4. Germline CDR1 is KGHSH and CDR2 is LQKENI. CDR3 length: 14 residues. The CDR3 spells CASSLTGDDQPQHF. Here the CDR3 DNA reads TGTGCCAGCTCACTGACAGGGGATGATCAGCCCCAGCATTTT.

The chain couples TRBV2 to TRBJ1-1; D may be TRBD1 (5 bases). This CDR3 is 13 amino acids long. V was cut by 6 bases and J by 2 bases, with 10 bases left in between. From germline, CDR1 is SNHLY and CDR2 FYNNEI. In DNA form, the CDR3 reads TGTGCCAGCAGGGTGGACATCAACACTGAAGCTTTCTTT. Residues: CASRVDINTEAFF.

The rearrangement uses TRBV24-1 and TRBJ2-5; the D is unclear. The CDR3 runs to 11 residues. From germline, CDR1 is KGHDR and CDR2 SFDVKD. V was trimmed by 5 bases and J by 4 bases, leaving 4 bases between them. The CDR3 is CATSGGETQYF. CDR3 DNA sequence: TGTGCCACCAGTGGTGGAGAGACCCAGTACTTC.

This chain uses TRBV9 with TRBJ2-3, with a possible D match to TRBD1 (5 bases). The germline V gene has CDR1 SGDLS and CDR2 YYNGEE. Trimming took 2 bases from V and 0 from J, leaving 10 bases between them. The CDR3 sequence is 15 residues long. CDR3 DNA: TGTGCCAGCAGCGTTCAGGGTCACAGCACAGATACGCAGTATTTT. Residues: CASSVQGHSTDTQYF.

The CDR3: CASSRESGQGRTGANVLTF. CDR3 bases: TGTGCCAGCAGCCGAGAATCCGGACAGGGACGCACTGGGGCCAACGTCCTGACTTTC. The V call is TRBV4-2, the J call TRBJ2-6, with TRBD1 identical over 8 bases. V gave up 4 bases and J gave up 2 bases; unmatched junction bases: 13. The CDR3 is 19 residues long. From germline, CDR1 is LGHNA and CDR2 YNFKEQ.

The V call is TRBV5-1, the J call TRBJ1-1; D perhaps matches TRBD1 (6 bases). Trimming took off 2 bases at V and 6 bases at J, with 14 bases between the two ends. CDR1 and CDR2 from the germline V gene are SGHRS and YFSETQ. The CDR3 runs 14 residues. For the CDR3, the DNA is TGCGCCAGCAGCTTAAGCCTACAGGGCGCTGAAGCTTTCTTT. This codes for CASSLSLQGAEAFF.

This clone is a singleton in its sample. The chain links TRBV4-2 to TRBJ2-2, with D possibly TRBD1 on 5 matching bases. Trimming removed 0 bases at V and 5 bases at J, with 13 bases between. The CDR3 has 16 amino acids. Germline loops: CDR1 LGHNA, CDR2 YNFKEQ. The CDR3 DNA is TGTGCCAGCAGCCAAGAATCAGGGAAAGGTACCGGGGAGCTGTTTTTT. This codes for CASSQESGKGTGELFF.

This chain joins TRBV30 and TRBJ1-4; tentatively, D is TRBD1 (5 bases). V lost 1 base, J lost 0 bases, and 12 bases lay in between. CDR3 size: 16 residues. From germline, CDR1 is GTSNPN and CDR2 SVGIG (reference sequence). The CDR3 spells CAWSAGHTPTNEKLFF. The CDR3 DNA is TGTGCCTGGAGTGCCGGACACACGCCAACTAATGAAAAACTGTTTTTT. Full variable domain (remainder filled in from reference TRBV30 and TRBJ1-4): SQTIHQWPATLVQPVGSPLSLECTVEGTSNPNLYWYRQAAGRGLQLLFYSVGIGQISSEVPQNLSASRPQDRQFILSSKKLLLSDSGFYLCAWSAGHTPTNEKLFFGSGTQLSVL.

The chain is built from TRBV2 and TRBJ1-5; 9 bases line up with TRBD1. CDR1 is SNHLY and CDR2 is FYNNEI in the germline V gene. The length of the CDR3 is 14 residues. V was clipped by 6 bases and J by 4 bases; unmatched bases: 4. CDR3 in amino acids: CASRGTGWNQPQHF. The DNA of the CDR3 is TGTGCCAGCAGAGGGACAGGGTGGAATCAGCCCCAGCATTTT.

CDR3 nucleotides: TGTGCCAGCAGCGACTCCACGACCCCCGCCAACTATGGCTACACCTTC. Amino acids: CASSDSTTPANYGYTF. V is TRBV9 and J is TRBJ1-2, with D uncertain. Germline V gives CDR1 SGDLS, CDR2 YYNGEE. CDR3 length: 16 amino acids. Trimming left V 3 bases short and J 2 bases short, with 17 bases between.

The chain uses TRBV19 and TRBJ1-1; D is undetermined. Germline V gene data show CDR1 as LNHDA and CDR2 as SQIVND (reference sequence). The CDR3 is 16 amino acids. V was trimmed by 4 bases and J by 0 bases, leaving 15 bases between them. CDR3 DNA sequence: TGTGCCAGTAGTAGCGCCCCCGGGAGAGTGAACACTGAAGCTTTCTTT. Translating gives CASSSAPGRVNTEAFF.

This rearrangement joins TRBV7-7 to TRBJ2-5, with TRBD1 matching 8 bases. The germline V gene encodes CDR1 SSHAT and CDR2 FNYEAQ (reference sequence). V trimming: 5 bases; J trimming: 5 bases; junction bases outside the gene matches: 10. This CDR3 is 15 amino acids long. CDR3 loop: CASSPDRGGRETQYF. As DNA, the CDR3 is TGTGCCAGCAGCCCCGACAGGGGTGGGAGGGAGACCCAGTACTTC.

CDR3 protein: CASSLLDSGNTIYF. The CDR3 DNA reads as TGTGCCAGCAGCTTGTTGGACTCTGGAAACACCATATATTTT. This sequence joins TRBV5-5 and TRBJ1-3, with unresolved D. Between the trimmed V and J ends, which lost 1 base and 0 bases, there was a span of 5 bases. CDR3 length equals 14 residues. From germline, CDR1 is SGHKS and CDR2 YYEKEE (reference sequence).

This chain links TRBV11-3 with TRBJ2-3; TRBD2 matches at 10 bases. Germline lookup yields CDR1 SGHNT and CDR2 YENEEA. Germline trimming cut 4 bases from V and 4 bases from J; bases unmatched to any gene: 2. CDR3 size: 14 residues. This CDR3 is CASSWTSGSDTQYF. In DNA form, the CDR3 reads TGTGCCAGCAGCTGGACTAGCGGTTCAGATACGCAGTATTTT.

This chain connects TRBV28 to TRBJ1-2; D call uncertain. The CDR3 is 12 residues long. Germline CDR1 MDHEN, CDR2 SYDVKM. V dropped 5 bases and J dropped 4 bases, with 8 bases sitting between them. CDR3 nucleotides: TGTGCCAGCAGTATACAGCTCTATGGCTACACCTTC. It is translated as CASSIQLYGYTF.

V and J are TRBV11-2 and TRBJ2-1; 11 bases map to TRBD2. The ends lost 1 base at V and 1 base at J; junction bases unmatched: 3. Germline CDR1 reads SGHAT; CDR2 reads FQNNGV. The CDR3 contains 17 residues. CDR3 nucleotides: TGTGCCAGCAGCTTAGGACTAGCGGGATGGTCCTACAATGAGCAGTTCTTC. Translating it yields CASSLGLAGWSYNEQFF.

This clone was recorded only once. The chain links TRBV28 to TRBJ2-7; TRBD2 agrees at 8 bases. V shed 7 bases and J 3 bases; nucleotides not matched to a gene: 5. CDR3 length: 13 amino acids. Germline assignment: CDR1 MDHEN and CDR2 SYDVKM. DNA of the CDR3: TGTGCCAGCACTACCACTAGCGGCTACGAGCAGTACTTC. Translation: CASTTTSGYEQYF.

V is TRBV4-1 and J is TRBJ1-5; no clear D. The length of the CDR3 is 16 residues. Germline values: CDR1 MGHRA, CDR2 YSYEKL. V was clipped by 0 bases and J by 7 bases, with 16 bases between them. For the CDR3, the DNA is TGCGCCAGCAGCCAAGATCAATACACCTCACGGCAGCCCCAGCATTTT. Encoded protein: CASSQDQYTSRQPQHF.

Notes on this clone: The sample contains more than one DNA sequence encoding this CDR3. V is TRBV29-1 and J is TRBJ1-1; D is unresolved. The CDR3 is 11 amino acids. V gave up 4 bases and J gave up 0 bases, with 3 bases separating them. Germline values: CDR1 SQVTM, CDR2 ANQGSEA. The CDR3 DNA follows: TGCAGCGTTGCAGTGAACACTGAAGCTTTCTTT. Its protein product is CSVAVNTEAFF. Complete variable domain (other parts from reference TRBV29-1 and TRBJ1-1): SAVISQKPSRDICQRGTSLTIQCQVDSQVTMMFWYRQQPGQSLTLIATANQGSEATYESGFVIDKFPISRPNLTFSTLTVSNMSPEDSSIYLCSVAVNTEAFFGQGTRLTVV.

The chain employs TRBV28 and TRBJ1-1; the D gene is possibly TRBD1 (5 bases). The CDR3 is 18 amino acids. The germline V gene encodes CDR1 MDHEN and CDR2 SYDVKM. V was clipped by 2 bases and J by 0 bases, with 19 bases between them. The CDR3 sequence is CASSLIGVVAGLNTEAFF. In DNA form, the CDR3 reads TGTGCCAGCAGTTTAATAGGGGTGGTCGCTGGATTGAACACTGAAGCTTTCTTT.

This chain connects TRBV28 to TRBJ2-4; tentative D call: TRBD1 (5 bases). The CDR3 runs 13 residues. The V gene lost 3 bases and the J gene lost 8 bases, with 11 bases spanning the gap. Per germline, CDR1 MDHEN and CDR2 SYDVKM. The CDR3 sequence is CASSFGQGYIQYF. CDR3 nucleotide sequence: TGTGCCAGCAGTTTTGGGCAGGGTTACATTCAGTACTTC.

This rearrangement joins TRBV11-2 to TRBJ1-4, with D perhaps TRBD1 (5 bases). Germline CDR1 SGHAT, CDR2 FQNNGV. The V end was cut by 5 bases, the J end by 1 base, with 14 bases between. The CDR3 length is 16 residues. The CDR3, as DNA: TGTGCCAGCAGCCCCACCCCAGGGAGAACTAATGAAAAACTGTTTTTT. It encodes CASSPTPGRTNEKLFF.

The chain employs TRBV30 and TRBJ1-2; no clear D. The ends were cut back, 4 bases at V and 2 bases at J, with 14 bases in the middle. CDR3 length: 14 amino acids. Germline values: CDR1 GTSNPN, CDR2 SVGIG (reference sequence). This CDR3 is CAWTPVRENYGYTF. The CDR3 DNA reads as TGTGCCTGGACCCCGGTACGGGAAAACTATGGCTACACCTTC.

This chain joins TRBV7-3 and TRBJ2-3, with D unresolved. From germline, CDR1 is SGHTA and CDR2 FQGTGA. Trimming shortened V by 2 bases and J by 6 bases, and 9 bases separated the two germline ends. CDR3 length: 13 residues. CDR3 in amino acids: CASSLLPDDTQYF. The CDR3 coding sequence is TGTGCCAGCAGCTTACTCCCCGACGATACGCAGTATTTT.